The 10 T cell receptor beta chains given below trace back to one sample, sequenced in a study of technical replicates of blood from several donors. Method: immunoSEQ multiplex PCR; TCRdb's copy keeps in-frame clones and lacks some. The sample lists approximately 94,000 clones; roughly 95% were seen once. Sequenced sample: T cells isolated from PBMCs. The receptors shown here come from a human donor in good health.

The J gene is TRBJ1-2, the V gene TRBV30; D gene uncertain. Trimming stripped 7 bases from V and 6 bases from J, with 12 bases between. Germline values: CDR1 GTSNPN, CDR2 SVGIG (reference sequence). The CDR3 extends over 11 amino acids. CDR3 DNA sequence: TGTGCCTCCCCAACCGGGGATGGCTACACCTTC. This translates into CASPTGDGYTF.

In the case of this clone: Other DNA sequences in the same sample also yield this CDR3. The chain is built from TRBV28 and TRBJ2-7, with 8 bases matching TRBD2. J lost 2 bases, V lost 3 bases, and 6 bases had no gene match. Germline V lookup: CDR1 MDHEN, CDR2 SYDVKM. The CDR3 consists of 15 residues. The CDR3 spells CASSLGLAGTYEQYF. In DNA, the CDR3 is TGTGCCAGCAGTTTGGGGCTAGCGGGTACCTACGAGCAGTACTTC.

V is TRBV6-6 and J is TRBJ1-1, with 7 bases fitting TRBD1. Germline V gene data show CDR1 as MNHNY and CDR2 as SVGAGI (reference sequence). The CDR3 runs to 16 residues. J lost 4 bases, V lost 6 bases, and 14 bases had no gene match. CDR3 amino acids: CASSHGTPPGGTEAFF. As DNA, the CDR3 is TGTGCCAGCAGCCACGGAACCCCCCCAGGGGGCACTGAAGCTTTCTTT.

The chain carries TRBV10-1 and TRBJ2-2, with D tentatively TRBD1 (6 bases). CDR1 and CDR2 (germline): WNHNN, SYGVQD (reference sequence). The CDR3 has 15 amino acids. V was shortened by 1 base and J by 1 base, with 7 bases between the two germline ends. DNA for the CDR3: TGCGCCAGCAGTGAGTACAGGGTGAACACCGGGGAGCTGTTTTTT. This codes for CASSEYRVNTGELFF.

The chain is built from TRBV5-6 and TRBJ2-5; TRBD1 matches 9 bases. Germline lookup yields CDR1 SGHDT and CDR2 YYEEEE. J lost 7 bases, V lost 0 bases, and 4 bases had no gene match. This CDR3 region has 14 residues. The CDR3 here is CASSLAGTGWTQYF. The CDR3, as DNA: TGTGCCAGCAGCTTGGCAGGGACAGGGTGGACCCAGTACTTC.

The chain is built from TRBV27 and TRBJ2-1; TRBD1 agrees at 8 bases. The germline V gene encodes CDR1 MNHEY and CDR2 SMNVEV (reference sequence). V trimming: 6 bases; J trimming: 7 bases; junction bases outside the gene matches: 8. This CDR3 region has 14 residues. CDR3 in DNA: TGTGCCAGCAGGCCAGGGGGCGCGAATAATGAGCAGTTCTTC. The encoded protein is CASRPGGANNEQFF.

The V call is TRBV29-1, the J call TRBJ1-2; no reliable D call. The ends were cut back, 1 base at V and 7 bases at J, with 13 bases in the middle. Germline lookup yields CDR1 SQVTM and CDR2 ANQGSEA. The length of the CDR3 is 13 residues. This CDR3 reads CSVEVGLLGGYTF. For the CDR3, the DNA is TGCAGCGTTGAAGTAGGACTGCTTGGTGGCTACACCTTC.

The CDR3 nucleotides read TGTGCCAGCAGCTTGATCCAGGGGAGTCAGCCCCAGCATTTT. This sequence encodes CASSLIQGSQPQHF. The chain employs TRBV5-5 and TRBJ1-5, with D perhaps TRBD1 (6 bases). With 1 base removed from V and 6 bases from J, the gap between germline ends came to 11 bases. Germline CDR1 reads SGHKS; CDR2 reads YYEKEE (reference sequence). This CDR3 is 14 amino acids long.

This sequence joins TRBV27 and TRBJ1-5; tentative D call: TRBD1 (5 bases). Germline lookup yields CDR1 MNHEY and CDR2 SMNVEV (reference sequence). V gave up 8 bases and J gave up 6 bases, with 17 bases separating them. The CDR3 runs 14 residues. The CDR3 loop is CASFPSGGGQPQHF. The CDR3, as DNA: TGTGCCAGCTTTCCCTCGGGCGGGGGTCAGCCCCAGCATTTT.

The V and J genes are TRBV7-9 and TRBJ1-1; weak D call: TRBD1 (6 bases). The germline gives CDR1 SEHNR, CDR2 FQNEAQ (reference sequence). Trimming shortened V by 2 bases and J by 8 bases, and 15 bases separated the two germline ends. The CDR3 covers 14 residues. The CDR3 DNA is TGTGCCAGCAGCTTAATCCTCCGGGACAAGGAAGCTTTCTTT. It is translated as CASSLILRDKEAFF.